This entry concerns a single TCR beta chain. This entry is derived from a study of human versus mouse CDR3 diversity and MHC coevolution. Looked up from germline, CDR1 is MNHEY and CDR2 is SMNVEV (reference sequence). This CDR3 has 14 residues. Trimming removed 6 bases at V and 3 bases at J, with 14 bases between. Assay: immunoSEQ multiplex PCR; the TCRdb copy retains only in-frame clones and omits some. This sample has roughly 86,000 clones, with 85% to 95% found just once. The V gene is TRBV27, the J gene TRBJ1-1, with D perhaps TRBD1 (5 bases). Source material: naive CD4+ T cells from blood. Noted subset: CD45RO-negative CD62L-positive naive CD4 T cells. This TCR came from a person between 25 and 70 years old in good health. The CDR3 DNA reads TGTGCCAGCAGACCTGAGGGGAGGGACACTGAAGCTTTCTTT. This encodes CASRPEGRDTEAFF.